The entry below gives a single T cell receptor (beta chain) sequence along with its context. What it binds is unknown. V lost 5 bases and J lost 4, with 17 bases in between. CDR3 length: 15 amino acids. Germline V lookup: CDR1 LNHDA, CDR2 SQIVND (reference sequence). The record originates from a study of T cell responses to AZD1222 COVID-19 vaccine. Study results and caveats: Seropositive AZD1222 recipients at baseline numbered only 5 to 7. The breadth and depth of Spike-specific TCRs increased once two AZD1222 doses had been given. Sampling captured repertoires only after the peak T cell response. Clonal diversity was possibly underestimated, and the donors were mostly white British, with more females.

TCRdb's table, derived via immunoSEQ multiplex PCR, lists solely in-frame clones and lacks some. The profile shows approximately 110,000 clones, 85% of them singletons. The V and J genes are TRBV19 and TRBJ1-2; TRBD1 might be the D (5 bases). The receptor was isolated from an adult who received the AZD1222 COVID-19 vaccine. This specimen was peripheral blood, taken 28 days after the second AZD1222 dose. The DNA for the CDR3 is TGTGCCAGTAGTTTCCACGGGACCGGTGGCTATGGCTACACCTTC. Residues: CASSFHGTGGYGYTF.